Here is one T cell receptor beta chain with its context. These data belong to a study of OX40 agonist ivuxolimab in advanced cancers. Turning to the study itself: Patients were infused with ivuxolimab every 2 weeks at 0.01 to 10 mg/kg.

The method was immunoSEQ multiplex PCR; TCRdb's version includes in-frame clones alone and lacks a portion of them. This table has 60,000 to 70,000 clones, around 83% appearing once. V was shortened by 2 bases and J by 1 base, with 14 bases between the two germline ends. Germline CDR1 and CDR2: MNHEY and SMNVEV (reference sequence). This CDR3 spans 17 amino acids. The sequence was collected from an adult with an advanced solid tumor such as melanoma, head and neck, liver or kidney cancer. Specimen: CD4+ or CD8+ T cells sorted from blood, collected in a trial of the OX40 agonist ivuxolimab. The chain couples TRBV27 to TRBJ2-2, with D tentatively TRBD2 (6 bases). CDR3 DNA: TGTGCCAGCAGTTTAAAGTCGGGCGGGGTGAACACCGGGGAGCTGTTTTTT. This codes for CASSLKSGGVNTGELFF.